The 5 T cell receptor beta chains given below trace back to one sample, sequenced in a study of blood T cell repertoires in COVID-19. Measured with immunoSEQ multiplex PCR; TCRdb has only the in-frame clones, and not every one. The table has about 90,000 clones, roughly 78% seen once. The specimen was peripheral blood. The receptors stem from a woman aged 70 to 79 with acute or convalescent COVID-19.

V is TRBV3-1 (or the pseudogene TRBV3-2) and J is TRBJ2-7; 9 nucleotides match TRBD1. The CDR3 is made up of 17 amino acids. V shed 4 bases and J 2 bases; nucleotides not matched to a gene: 12. Germline V gene sequence: CDR1 LGHDT, CDR2 YNNKEL (reference sequence). CDR3 sequence (DNA): TGTGCCAGCAGCCCGATTCCCGGGACAGGGAGCGCCTACGAGCAGTACTTC. The encoded protein is CASSPIPGTGSAYEQYF.

V usage is TRBV6-5 and J usage is TRBJ2-5; 9 positions match TRBD1. This CDR3 has 15 amino acids. The germline gives CDR1 MNHEY, CDR2 SVGAGI. Trimming removed 6 bases from V and 4 bases from J; junction bases left unmatched: 9. As DNA, the CDR3 is TGTGCCAGCAGCCGGGACAGGGTGTCGCGAGAGACCCAGTACTTC. Its translation: CASSRDRVSRETQYF.

This clone was seen a single time. This sequence joins TRBV9 and TRBJ1-3, with 8 bases matching TRBD1. V was clipped by 1 base and J by 2 bases; unmatched bases: 5. Germline V gene data show CDR1 as SGDLS and CDR2 as YYNGEE. This CDR3 has 16 amino acids. DNA for the CDR3: TGTGCCAGCAGCGTACGAACAGGGGGAACTGGAAACACCATATATTTT. Its protein product is CASSVRTGGTGNTIYF.

The V and J genes are TRBV13 and TRBJ1-6; the D is unclear. The CDR3 loop spans 16 amino acids. V dropped 2 bases and J dropped 6 bases, with 14 bases sitting between them. From germline, CDR1 is PRHDT and CDR2 FYEKMQ (reference sequence). The CDR3 loop is CASSLTAGGINSPLHF. The CDR3 bases are TGTGCCAGCAGCTTAACGGCCGGAGGGATTAATTCACCCCTCCACTTT. Full variable domain (outside the CDR3, taken from reference TRBV13 and TRBJ1-6): AAGVIQSPRHLIKEKRETATLKCYPIPRHDTVYWYQQGPGQDPQFLISFYEKMQSDKGSIPDRFSAQQFSDYHSELNMSSLELGDSALYFCASSLTAGGINSPLHFGNGTRLTVT.

The rearrangement links TRBV7-2 to TRBJ2-1; D is perhaps TRBD2 (5 bases). Trimming left V 4 bases short and J 9 bases short, with 13 bases between. CDR1 SGHTA and CDR2 FQGNSA come from the germline V gene. The CDR3 totals 13 residues. CDR3 in DNA: TGTGCCAGCAGCTCCGACTATCCCAGTGAGCAGTTCTTC. This encodes CASSSDYPSEQFF.